This T cell receptor (beta chain) was retrieved from a study of a mutant IDH1 vaccine in newly diagnosed glioma. The time point: baseline, week 1 (first vaccination visit). Indicated treatment: pre-vaccination baseline after standard-of-care therapy. The assay was immunoSEQ multiplex PCR, and TCRdb's table has in-frame clones only and misses some. This table has roughly 84,000 clones, roughly 80% appearing once. This CDR3 contains 17 residues. V lost 3 bases, J lost 2 bases, and 8 bases stayed unmatched. Looked up from germline, CDR1 is KGHSH and CDR2 is LQKENI. The sequence came from a middle-aged man with glioma. Some clones in this sample may be carry-over from other donors' samples. Here the sequenced sample was PBMCs, taken from a glioma patient treated with radiotherapy, temozolomide or both. The chain couples TRBV18 to TRBJ2-3; 10 nucleotides agree with TRBD1. CDR3: CASSPPMGQGYTDTQYF. The CDR3 coding sequence is TGTGCCAGCTCACCCCCGATGGGACAGGGGTACACAGATACGCAGTATTTT.